This entry concerns a single TCR beta chain. The antigen is unknown. This specimen comes from a study of cytomegalovirus exposure and HLA in healthy donors. On the study more broadly: A previous analysis identified 95 million to 120 million unique TCR beta sequences derived from around 200 million T cells. Study-level findings and limits: With high specificity and sensitivity, the classifier reportedly diagnosed cytomegalovirus status. A later analysis linked a missense variant in DCLRE1C to the trimming of TCR beta V and J genes. In vitro confirmation showed three CMV-associated chains to be CMV antigen specific.

PCR involved 60 Vbeta and 13 Jbeta primers. The method was immunoSEQ multiplex PCR; TCRdb's version includes in-frame clones alone and lacks a portion of them. The profile shows 200,000 to 300,000 clones, approximately 84% of them singletons. The ends were cut back, 3 bases at V and 8 bases at J, with 19 bases in the middle. Germline CDR1 and CDR2: LGHNT and FRNRAP. This CDR3 spans 15 amino acids. The chain joins TRBV12-5 to TRBJ1-1, with no clear D. The clonotype was recovered from a woman aged 40-49 years in good health and CMV-seropositive. The sequencing input was PBMCs. CDR3 coding DNA: TGTGCTAGTGGTTTCGACGGGTCGTTCGCGACCGAAGCTTTCTTT. It specifies CASGFDGSFATEAFF.